What follows describes a single T cell receptor beta chain. Enrolled during active infection, Seattle patients were then followed longitudinally. V shed 5 bases and J shed 14 bases, with 19 bases lying between them. Germline loops: CDR1 SNHLY, CDR2 FYNNEI. CDR3 size: 13 residues. Under the authors' procedure: Reference gene primer amplification yielded estimated nucleated cell counts. Profiled with immunoSEQ multiplex PCR; TCRdb holds only in-frame clones, not every one. V and J calls and clone size are those listed in that table; D and trimming were worked out from the DNA. The table shows around 60,000 clones, with 85% to 90% occurring only once. This specimen comes from a study of blood T cell repertoires in COVID-19.

Sequencing was carried out using peripheral blood. The chain is built from TRBV2 and TRBJ2-1; D possibly corresponds to TRBD2 (6 bases). The clonotype comes from an older woman with COVID-19, enrolled during active disease. The CDR3 region has the DNA TGTGCCAGCAGTTTCCGGGACTCCCCGGGGAAGTTCTTC. Translating it yields CASSFRDSPGKFF.